Each of the 20 T cell receptor beta chains below was sequenced from the same sample in a study of cytomegalovirus exposure and HLA in healthy donors. Use of 60 Vbeta and 13 Jbeta primers characterized the PCR. This table comes from immunoSEQ multiplex PCR, and its TCRdb copy is limited to in-frame clones, with some not included. There are 100,000 to 150,000 clones in the sample; 82% occur only once, and around 11% lies in the top ten. The sequenced material came from PBMCs. These receptors all stem from a male donor in good health and CMV-seropositive.

V is TRBV7-2 and J is TRBJ1-1; D gene ambiguous. Trimming cost V 2 bases and J 1 base, with 11 bases left between them. The length of the CDR3 is 15 residues. Germline V gives CDR1 SGHTA, CDR2 FQGNSA. CDR3 nucleotide sequence: TGTGCCAGCAGCTTACAGGCCGTCTGGAACACTGAAGCTTTCTTT. This sequence encodes CASSLQAVWNTEAFF.

The chain is built from TRBV27 and TRBJ1-1; D perhaps matches TRBD1 (5 bases). V gave up 7 bases and J gave up 9 bases, with 21 bases separating them. CDR1 is MNHEY and CDR2 is SMNVEV in the germline V gene (reference sequence). The length of the CDR3 is 14 residues. In nucleotides, the CDR3 is TGTGCCAGCATAACGACAGATAGGGGATTAAAAGCTTTCTTT. Translated, it gives CASITTDRGLKAFF.

The rearrangement links TRBV2 to TRBJ1-5; possible D gene TRBD1, 6 bases. Germline CDR1 SNHLY, CDR2 FYNNEI. CDR3 size: 13 residues. V was cut by 7 bases and J by 7 bases, with 14 bases left in between. The CDR3 nucleotides read TGTGCCAGCAAGAAACAGGGACCGCAGCCCCAGCATTTT. Encoded protein: CASKKQGPQPQHF.

The chain is built from TRBV29-1 and TRBJ1-2, with 10 bases matching TRBD1. This CDR3 is 13 amino acids long. CDR1 SQVTM and CDR2 ANQGSEA come from the germline V gene. V trimming: 5 bases; J trimming: 5 bases; junction bases outside the gene matches: 5. The CDR3 spells CSVTDRGGYGYTF. DNA for the CDR3: TGCAGCGTTACGGACAGGGGGGGATATGGCTACACCTTC. Filled out from reference TRBV29-1 and TRBJ1-2, the complete variable domain reads SAVISQKPSRDICQRGTSLTIQCQVDSQVTMMFWYRQQPGQSLTLIATANQGSEATYESGFVIDKFPISRPNLTFSTLTVSNMSPEDSSIYLCSVTDRGGYGYTFGSGTRLTVV.

The chain couples TRBV7-2 to TRBJ2-5; 8 nucleotides match TRBD1. Per the germline V gene, CDR1 is SGHTA and CDR2 is FQGNSA. J was trimmed by 5 bases and V by 4 bases; bases with no gene match: 9. There are 15 residues in the CDR3. CDR3: CASSSRQGWAETQYF. In DNA form, the CDR3 reads TGTGCCAGCAGCTCCAGACAGGGGTGGGCGGAGACCCAGTACTTC.

V gene TRBV5-1 combines with J gene TRBJ1-2, with 7 bases fitting TRBD1. The CDR3 totals 11 residues. Germline lookup yields CDR1 SGHRS and CDR2 YFSETQ. The junction had 4 bases not matched to a gene; V was cut back by 8 bases and J by 6 bases. The CDR3, as DNA: TGCGCCAGTGGCCAGGGGGATGGCTACACCTTC. Its translation: CASGQGDGYTF. The full variable domain, rest sourced from reference TRBV5-1 and TRBJ1-2, is KAGVTQTPRYLIKTRGQQVTLSCSPISGHRSVSWYQQTPGQGLQFLFEYFSETQRNKGNFPGRFSGRQFSNSRSEMNVSTLELGDSALYLCASGQGDGYTFGSGTRLTVV.

The rearrangement links TRBV4-3 to TRBJ2-3; 10 positions agree with TRBD2. Looked up from germline, CDR1 is LGHNA and CDR2 is YSLEER. V shed 2 bases and J 3 bases; nucleotides not matched to a gene: 8. The CDR3 is made up of 17 amino acids. DNA of the CDR3: TGCGCCAGCAGCCAAAGAGCGGGAGGGCCGAGTACAGATACGCAGTATTTT. This sequence encodes CASSQRAGGPSTDTQYF.

This chain joins TRBV6-5 and TRBJ1-4, with 9 bases identical to TRBD1. After removal of 0 bases from V and 10 bases from J, the junction contained 0 bases not matched to a gene. This CDR3 spans 13 amino acids. Germline loops: CDR1 MNHEY, CDR2 SVGAGI. This chain's CDR3 is CASSYSTGGKLFF. CDR3 bases: TGTGCCAGCAGTTACTCGACAGGGGGAAAACTGTTTTTT.

V and J are TRBV28 and TRBJ2-7; D not certain. This CDR3 has 13 residues. V was trimmed by 7 bases and J by 4 bases, leaving 14 bases between them. Germline V gene data show CDR1 as MDHEN and CDR2 as SYDVKM. The CDR3 sequence is CASTRTGGYEQYF. CDR3 nucleotide sequence: TGTGCCAGCACACGAACCGGCGGTTACGAGCAGTACTTC.

The chain joins TRBV5-1 to TRBJ2-1; 8 bases line up with TRBD2. Germline CDR1 is SGHRS and CDR2 is YFSETQ. CDR3 length: 15 amino acids. The ends lost 7 bases at V and 6 bases at J; junction bases unmatched: 12. The CDR3 DNA follows: TGCGCCAGCCATAGCGGGACCGGCCCCGGCAATGAGCAGTTCTTC. This gives the protein CASHSGTGPGNEQFF.

This clone showed up just a few times. This chain uses TRBV7-2 with TRBJ2-1; the match to TRBD2 covers 13 bases. CDR3 length: 16 amino acids. Trimming took 5 bases from V and 10 from J; bases not matched to a gene: 11. Germline CDR1 reads SGHTA; CDR2 reads FQGNSA. The DNA for the CDR3 is TGTGCCAGCAGCCCGGGTGGGACTAGCGGGAATACAGAGCAGTTCTTC. Translation gives CASSPGGTSGNTEQFF.

In this sample, this clone turned up a few times. The chain uses TRBV18 and TRBJ2-7; 8 positions agree with TRBD1. The CDR3 is made up of 13 amino acids. V shed 4 bases and J 3 bases; nucleotides not matched to a gene: 2. In germline, CDR1 is KGHSH, CDR2 LQKENI. The CDR3 DNA follows: TGTGCCAGCTCACATGGACAGGGCTACGAGCAGTACTTC. As protein: CASSHGQGYEQYF.

V gene TRBV7-9 combines with J gene TRBJ1-6, with TRBD1 as a possible D gene (6 bases). This CDR3 contains 16 residues. Per the germline V gene, CDR1 is SEHNR and CDR2 is FQNEAQ (reference sequence). Trimming took 5 bases from V and 11 from J, leaving 22 bases between them. The DNA for the CDR3 is TGTGCCAGCAGCCCCACAGCCGGGACATCCCAACCACCCCTCCACTTT. It is translated as CASSPTAGTSQPPLHF.

This chain links TRBV28 with TRBJ2-2; D is uncertain. This CDR3 is built from 17 residues. Germline V gene lookup returns CDR1 MDHEN and CDR2 SYDVKM. V was clipped by 5 bases and J by 1 base, with 17 bases between them. The CDR3 here is CASSPASADLNTGELFF. The CDR3 DNA reads TGTGCCAGCAGTCCCGCCTCGGCGGATTTGAACACCGGGGAGCTGTTTTTT. Full variable domain (missing parts from reference TRBV28 and TRBJ2-2): DVKVTQSSRYLVKRTGEKVFLECVQDMDHENMFWYRQDPGLGLRLIYFSYDVKMKEKGDIPEGYSVSREKKERFSLILESASTNQTSMYLCASSPASADLNTGELFFGEGSRLTVL.

The chain uses TRBV10-3 and TRBJ1-2, with 7 positions matching TRBD1. J was trimmed by 6 bases and V by 1 base; bases with no gene match: 8. The CDR3 covers 15 residues. CDR1 ENHRY and CDR2 SYGVKD come from the germline V gene. CDR3 residues: CAISELLRQGDGYTF. The CDR3 nucleotides read TGTGCCATCAGTGAGTTACTAAGACAGGGTGATGGCTACACCTTC.

The rearrangement uses TRBV19 and TRBJ2-5; TRBD1 might be the D (5 bases). The germline gives CDR1 LNHDA, CDR2 SQIVND (reference sequence). The CDR3 contains 14 residues. V gave up 5 bases and J gave up 2 bases, with 12 bases separating them. The CDR3 region has the DNA TGTGCCAGTAGTCCACAGGCCCATCAAGAGACCCAGTACTTC. This sequence encodes CASSPQAHQETQYF.

The gene calls are TRBV19 and TRBJ1-5; D is unresolved. The germline V and J ends were trimmed by 4 bases and 6 bases, with 10 bases remaining between them. CDR3 length equals 13 residues. Germline CDR1 and CDR2: LNHDA and SQIVND (reference sequence). CDR3 in amino acids: CASSSVGSQPQHF. The CDR3 region has the DNA TGTGCCAGTAGTAGCGTCGGGAGTCAGCCCCAGCATTTT.

The chain joins TRBV29-1 to TRBJ1-6; tentatively, D is TRBD1 (5 bases). Germline CDR1 and CDR2: SQVTM and ANQGSEA. V was shortened by 2 bases and J by 7 bases, with 18 bases between the two germline ends. This CDR3 contains 16 residues. The CDR3: CSVEPKTGRENSPLHF. The CDR3 DNA is TGCAGCGTTGAACCAAAAACGGGACGGGAGAATTCACCCCTCCACTTT. Filled out from reference TRBV29-1 and TRBJ1-6, the complete variable domain reads SAVISQKPSRDICQRGTSLTIQCQVDSQVTMMFWYRQQPGQSLTLIATANQGSEATYESGFVIDKFPISRPNLTFSTLTVSNMSPEDSSIYLCSVEPKTGRENSPLHFGNGTRLTVT.

The genes are TRBV10-3 and TRBJ2-3; 10 bases map to TRBD2. CDR3 size: 15 residues. V lost 4 bases to trimming and J lost 1 base; unmatched junction nucleotides: 2. CDR1 and CDR2 (germline): ENHRY, SYGVKD. Written as DNA, the CDR3 is TGTGCCATCAGTGCCCTAGCGGGAGGCACAGATACGCAGTATTTT. It encodes CAISALAGGTDTQYF.

The chain joins TRBV29-1 to TRBJ2-1; 10 positions agree with TRBD2. The CDR3 has 17 amino acids. Germline V lookup: CDR1 SQVTM, CDR2 ANQGSEA. With V trimmed by 5 bases and J by 0 bases, 10 bases remained unmatched. This chain's CDR3 is CSVIIVLAGASYNEQFF. In DNA, the CDR3 is TGCAGCGTTATAATCGTCCTAGCGGGAGCCTCCTACAATGAGCAGTTCTTC.